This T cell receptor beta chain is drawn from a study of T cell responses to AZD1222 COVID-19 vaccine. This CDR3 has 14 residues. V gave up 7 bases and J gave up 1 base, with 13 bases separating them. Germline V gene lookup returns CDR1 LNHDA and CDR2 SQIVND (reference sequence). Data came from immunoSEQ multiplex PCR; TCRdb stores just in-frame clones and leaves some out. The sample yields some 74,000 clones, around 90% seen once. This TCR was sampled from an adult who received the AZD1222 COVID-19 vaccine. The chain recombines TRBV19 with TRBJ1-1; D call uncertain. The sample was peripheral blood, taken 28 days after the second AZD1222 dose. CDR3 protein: CASTLVASNTEAFF. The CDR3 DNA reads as TGTGCCAGTACTCTAGTAGCGTCGAACACTGAAGCTTTCTTT.